The TCR beta chain described here comes from a study of cytomegalovirus exposure and HLA in healthy donors. General study findings and limits: Clonal expansion, a later analysis showed, was greater in HLA-associated TCR beta chains than in equally common others. The analysis excluded some indistinguishable V segments, including TRBV6-2 and TRBV6-3. Immune exposure was documented only through CMV serostatus.

The PCR used 60 Vbeta and 13 Jbeta primers. TCRdb's table, derived via immunoSEQ multiplex PCR, lists solely in-frame clones and lacks some. The table lists 80,000 to 100,000 clones, roughly 81% of them singletons. Points on this clone: The antigen remains unidentified.

The trim removed 2 bases at V and 9 bases at J, leaving 4 bases unmatched. Germline values: CDR1 MNHEY, CDR2 SMNVEV (reference sequence). The CDR3 length is 13 residues. Specimen: PBMCs. The chain couples TRBV27 to TRBJ2-5, with 9 nucleotides matching TRBD2. The receptor was isolated from a man aged 40-50 years in good health and CMV-seronegative. The CDR3 DNA sequence: TGTGCCAGCAGTTTACGAGGCGGGGGGGCCCAGTACTTC. This gives the protein CASSLRGGGAQYF.